What follows is one T cell receptor (beta chain) and its context. J was trimmed by 6 bases and V by 3 bases; bases with no gene match: 10. Germline values: CDR1 DFQATT, CDR2 SNEGSKA (reference sequence). The CDR3 runs 15 residues. The sample is drawn from a study of blood T cell repertoires in COVID-19. Under the authors' procedure: Scientists estimated how many nucleated cells there were by amplifying reference gene primers. Clones were read by immunoSEQ multiplex PCR, and TCRdb kept only the in-frame ones, dropping some. The DNA gave D and trimming, while V, J and clone size come from that table. The sample holds 95,000 to 130,000 clones; about nine tenths are singletons and the top ten take 1.8%.

The V gene is TRBV20-1, the J gene TRBJ1-5, with 8 bases lining up with TRBD1. The specimen sequenced was peripheral blood. The clonotype originates from a human donor with active COVID-19. The donor label of this sample is uncertain. The CDR3 spells CSASLAGGSGQPQHF. CDR3 sequence (DNA): TGCAGTGCTAGTTTGGCAGGGGGCTCGGGTCAGCCCCAGCATTTT.